This T cell receptor beta chain was sequenced for a study of a mutant IDH1 vaccine in newly diagnosed glioma. The CDR3 runs 13 residues. Germline CDR1 and CDR2: LGHNA and YSLEER. Deletions cut 1 base from V and 6 bases from J, with 10 bases between. To note about this clone: Its antigen is unidentified.

TCRdb keeps only in-frame clones here, not all; method: immunoSEQ multiplex PCR. This sample carries tens of thousands of clones, roughly nine tenths of them seen once, and the ten largest clones take more than 2.5%. This sample's time point: week 5, during vaccination. Vaccination used 300 ug of mutant IDH1 20-mer peptide per dose, with topical imiquimod. The J gene is TRBJ2-7, the V gene TRBV4-3, with unresolved D. The TCR originated in a woman in her thirties or forties with glioma. Some clones in this sample may be carry-over from other donors' samples. Source: peripheral blood mononuclear cells (PBMCs), taken from a glioma patient whose treatment included an IDH1 peptide vaccine. The CDR3 spells CASSQVLGSEQYF. As DNA, the CDR3 is TGCGCCAGCAGCCAAGTTTTGGGTTCCGAGCAGTACTTC.